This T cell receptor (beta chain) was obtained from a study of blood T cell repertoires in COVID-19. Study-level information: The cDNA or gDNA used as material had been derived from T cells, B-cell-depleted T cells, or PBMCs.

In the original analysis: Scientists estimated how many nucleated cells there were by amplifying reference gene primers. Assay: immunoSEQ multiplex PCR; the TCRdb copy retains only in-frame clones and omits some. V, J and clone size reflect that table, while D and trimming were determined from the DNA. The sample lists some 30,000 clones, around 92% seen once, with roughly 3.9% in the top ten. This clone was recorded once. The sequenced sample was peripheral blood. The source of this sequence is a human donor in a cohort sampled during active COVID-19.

The CDR3 DNA sequence: TGTGCCAGCAGCCCCTCCGGCAGCGGGGGGAACAATGAGCAGTTCTTC. Translating it yields CASSPSGSGGNNEQFF. The chain carries TRBV7-9 and TRBJ2-1, with 9 bases fitting TRBD2. Trimming removed 5 bases from V and 5 bases from J; junction bases left unmatched: 10. Germline assignment: CDR1 SEHNR and CDR2 FQNEAQ (reference sequence). The CDR3 is 16 residues long.